The rows below give T cell receptor beta chains drawn from one sample of a study of cytomegalovirus exposure and HLA in healthy donors. This table comes from immunoSEQ multiplex PCR, and its TCRdb copy is limited to in-frame clones, with some not included. This table holds 150,000 to 250,000 clones. The sample comprised PBMCs. These receptors all come from a boy between 10 and 17 years old in good health and CMV-seronegative. Both conserved end residues are part of each CDR3. D genes are given only for firm matches.

v_call	d_call	j_call	cdr3_nt	cdr3_aa
TRBV9	TRBD2	TRBJ2-2	TGTGCCAGCAGCGTAGACAGCGGGGGACCCACCGGGGAGCTGTTTTTT	CASSVDSGGPTGELFF
TRBV11-3	.	TRBJ2-7	TGTGCCAGCAGCCCCAGGACAGTAGGACCGCACGAGCAGTACTTC	CASSPRTVGPHEQYF
TRBV6-5	.	TRBJ2-2	TGTGCCAGCAGTTACAGGGAGTCCGGGGAGCTGTTTTTT	CASSYRESGELFF
TRBV29-1	.	TRBJ2-7	TGCAGCGTTGGAGACACTTACTCCTACGAGCAGTACTTC	CSVGDTYSYEQYF
TRBV15	.	TRBJ2-1	TGTGCCACCAGCGGGGGGAGCGGTCTCAATGAGCAGTTCTTC	CATSGGSGLNEQFF
TRBV5-5	.	TRBJ2-2	TGTGCCAGCAGCTTCGGTGACAGTGAGACCGGGGAGCTGTTTTTT	CASSFGDSETGELFF
TRBV11-2	.	TRBJ2-7	TGTGCCAGCAGCCTATCCGAGGACGAGCAGTACTTC	CASSLSEDEQYF
TRBV9	TRBD2	TRBJ2-7	TGTGCCAGCAGCTCGGGACTAGCGGGGTCCGAGCAGTACTTC	CASSSGLAGSEQYF
TRBV13	.	TRBJ1-6	TGTGCCAGCAGCTTAGCTCCGAGCTCCTATAATTCACCCCTCCACTTT	CASSLAPSSYNSPLHF
TRBV4-1	.	TRBJ1-2	TGCGCCAGCAGCCAACAAACAGCTAACTATGGCTACACCTTC	CASSQQTANYGYTF
TRBV9	.	TRBJ1-6	TGTGCCAGCAGCGCGGAGAAGCATTCACCCCTCCACTTT	CASSAEKHSPLHF
TRBV5-1	.	TRBJ2-5	TGCGCCAGCTCGCCCGGGGATCTGCCGGAGACCCAGTACTTC	CASSPGDLPETQYF
TRBV5-4	.	TRBJ2-2	TGTGCCAGCAGCTTCGCCAGGGCACAGAACACCGGGGAGCTGTTTTTT	CASSFARAQNTGELFF
TRBV6-1	TRBD1	TRBJ1-5	TGTGCCAGCACCCAGGACAGGGCAGGGGATCAGCCCCAGCATTTT	CASTQDRAGDQPQHF
TRBV5-1	TRBD1	TRBJ1-2	TGCGCCAGCAGCTTGGGGCAGGGGGCCAGACTGGGGGGCTACACCTTC	CASSLGQGARLGGYTF
TRBV6-4	TRBD2	TRBJ2-3	TGTGCCAGCAGTGACGGGACTAGCGCAGATACGCAGTATTTT	CASSDGTSADTQYF
TRBV5-5	TRBD1	TRBJ2-7	TGTGCCAGCAGCTACGGGACAGGGGAAGTGGAGCAGTACTTC	CASSYGTGEVEQYF
TRBV19	.	TRBJ2-2	TGTGCCAGTAAACAGGGAGCCGGGGAGCTGTTTTTT	CASKQGAGELFF
TRBV11-2	.	TRBJ2-7	TGTGCCAGCAGCTTAGTGGCGACAGGAGCCGAGCAGTACTTC	CASSLVATGAEQYF
TRBV5-1	TRBD2	TRBJ2-2	TGCGCCAGCAGCTTGACGCGGGGGGGCACCGGGGAGCTGTTTTTT	CASSLTRGGTGELFF